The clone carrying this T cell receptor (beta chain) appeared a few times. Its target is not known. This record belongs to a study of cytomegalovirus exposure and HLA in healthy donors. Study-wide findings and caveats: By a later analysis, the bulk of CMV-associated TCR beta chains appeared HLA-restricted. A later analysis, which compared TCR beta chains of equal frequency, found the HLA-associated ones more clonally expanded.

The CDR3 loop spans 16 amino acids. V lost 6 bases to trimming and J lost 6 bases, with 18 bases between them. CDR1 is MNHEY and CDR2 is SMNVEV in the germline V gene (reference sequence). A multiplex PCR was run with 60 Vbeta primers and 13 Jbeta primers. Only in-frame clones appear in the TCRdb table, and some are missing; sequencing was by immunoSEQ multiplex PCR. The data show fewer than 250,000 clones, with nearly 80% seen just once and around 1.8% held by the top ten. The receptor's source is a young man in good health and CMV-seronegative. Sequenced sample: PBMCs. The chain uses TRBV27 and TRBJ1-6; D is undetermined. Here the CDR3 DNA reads TGTGCCAGCAGCCCCTGGGGTAGCCGGGGTAATTCACCCCTCCACTTT. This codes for CASSPWGSRGNSPLHF.